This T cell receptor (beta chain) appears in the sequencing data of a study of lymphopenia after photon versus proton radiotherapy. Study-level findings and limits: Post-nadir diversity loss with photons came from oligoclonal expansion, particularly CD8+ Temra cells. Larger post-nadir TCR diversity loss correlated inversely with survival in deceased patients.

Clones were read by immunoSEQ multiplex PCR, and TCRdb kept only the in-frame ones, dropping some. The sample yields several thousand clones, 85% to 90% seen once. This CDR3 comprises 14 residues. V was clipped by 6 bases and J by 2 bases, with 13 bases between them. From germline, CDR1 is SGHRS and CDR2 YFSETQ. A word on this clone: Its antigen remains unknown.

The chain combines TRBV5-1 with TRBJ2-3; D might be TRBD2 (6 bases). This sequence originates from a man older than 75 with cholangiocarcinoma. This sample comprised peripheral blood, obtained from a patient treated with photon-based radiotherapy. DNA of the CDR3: TGCGCCAGCAAGACGGCGGGGCACACAGATACGCAGTATTTT. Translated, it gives CASKTAGHTDTQYF.